What follows describes a single TCR beta chain. Individuals drawn from under 30 US areas were roughly 18 to 89 years old. Participant reports of clinical history set cohort assignment. The V gene end was trimmed by 6 bases and the J gene end by 2 bases; junction bases not matched to a gene: 11. The length of the CDR3 is 16 residues. Germline loops: CDR1 LNHDA, CDR2 SQIVND (reference sequence). This entry belongs to a study of blood T cell repertoires in COVID-19. Study-wide background: The samples span acute and convalescent COVID-19 from the United States, Italy and Spain. Sample material is recorded as cDNA or gDNA derived from T cells, B-cell-depleted T cells, or PBMCs.

Here immunoSEQ multiplex PCR was the method, and the copy in TCRdb shows in-frame clones only, minus some. The sample records some 400,000 clones, roughly nine tenths being singletons. The genes are TRBV19 and TRBJ2-5; 8 nucleotides agree with TRBD1. Sequences were obtained from PBMCs or T cells enriched from blood (not recorded which). This TCR was recovered from a woman in her thirties or forties who had been exposed to COVID-19. The CDR3: CASSPTGTGDQETQYF. The DNA for the CDR3 is TGTGCCAGTAGCCCAACAGGGACAGGCGATCAAGAGACCCAGTACTTC. Filled out from reference TRBV19 and TRBJ2-5, the complete variable domain reads DGGITQSPKYLFRKEGQNVTLSCEQNLNHDAMYWYRQDPGQGLRLIYYSQIVNDFQKGDIAEGYSVSREKKESFPLTVTSAQKNPTAFYLCASSPTGTGDQETQYFGPGTRLLVL.